The 21 T cell receptor beta chains listed next were all sequenced from one sample in a study of blood T cells in healthy people across ages. For the second PCR, which ran for roughly 7 to 11 cycles, a sample-barcoded 5' primer and a J-beta primer mix were used. MiXCR was run by TCRdb on the 5' RACE reads, yielding one entry per CDR3 protein. The sample lists under 2,000,000 distinct CDR3 sequences, less than 50% occurring once. Sequenced: blood. These receptor sequences come from a woman aged 40-49 years in good health.

This sequence joins TRBV20-1 and TRBJ2-5; D might be TRBD1 (5 bases). Germline V gene lookup returns CDR1 DFQATT and CDR2 SNEGSKA (reference sequence). This CDR3 comprises 13 residues. This CDR3 is CRLRGHDQETQYF. In nucleotides, the CDR3 is TGCCGTCTCCGAGGACACGACCAAGAGACCCAGTACTTC.

CDR3 nucleotide sequence: TGTGCCAGCGAGCGGGGGGGGGTGGAGACCCAGTACTTC. This encodes CASERGGVETQYF. The V and J genes are TRBV3-1 and TRBJ2-4; 10 nucleotides line up with TRBD2. With the DNA end fitting TRBJ2-5 better, the J assignment may be wrong. The CDR3 is 13 residues long. Germline V gene sequence: CDR1 LGHDT, CDR2 YNNKEL (reference sequence).

This clonotype was found a few times. The chain has TRBV20-1 and TRBJ2-7; D is possibly TRBD2 (7 bases). The CDR3 is 13 amino acids. The V end was cut by 0 bases, the J end by 8 bases, with 14 bases between. Germline-derived CDR1 and CDR2 are DFQATT and SNEGSKA (reference sequence). The CDR3 here is CSARDRGGRKQYF. The CDR3 DNA sequence: TGCAGTGCTAGAGATAGGGGGGGCCGGAAGCAGTACTTC.

This clonotype occurred a few times. The chain is built from TRBV28 and TRBJ1-5; 9 bases are shared with TRBD1. CDR1 and CDR2 (germline): MDHEN, SYDVKM. The V and J ends lost 6 bases and 0 bases, in that order; junction bases with no gene match: 6. The CDR3 consists of 16 residues. CDR3 DNA sequence: TGTGCCAGCAGGTACAGGGGGCTTTCTAGCAATCAGCCCCAGCATTTT. Translating gives CASRYRGLSSNQPQHF. The whole variable domain, remainder taken from reference TRBV28 and TRBJ1-5, is DVKVTQSSRYLVKRTGEKVFLECVQDMDHENMFWYRQDPGLGLRLIYFSYDVKMKEKGDIPEGYSVSREKKERFSLILESASTNQTSMYLCASRYRGLSSNQPQHFGDGTRLSIL.

This clonotype appeared a few times. This chain joins TRBV4-3 and TRBJ1-1; D unresolved. There are 14 residues in the CDR3. Trimming cost V 0 bases and J 1 base, with 6 bases left between them. Germline V gene sequence: CDR1 LGHNA, CDR2 YSLEER. The chain's CDR3 is CASSQDLWNTEAFF. Written as DNA, the CDR3 is TGCGCCAGCAGCCAAGATCTGTGGAACACTGAAGCTTTCTTT.

CDR3 coding DNA: TGCGCCAGCAGCCTCCTGGGACAGGGACTTTATGAAGCTTTCTTT. Protein product: CASSLLGQGLYEAFF. The V call is TRBV4-3, the J call TRBJ1-1; 9 bases are a match to TRBD1. Looked up from germline, CDR1 is LGHNA and CDR2 is YSLEER. Losses at the gene ends were 4 bases for V and 7 bases for J; bases not matched to a gene: 10. The CDR3 consists of 15 residues.

In DNA form, the CDR3 reads TGTGCCAGCAGTTCCGATCTAGGGATGGGCATTCAGTACTTC. It codes for CASSSDLGMGIQYF. The chain carries TRBV6-6 and TRBJ2-4; D is uncertain. The germline V and J ends were trimmed by 4 bases and 9 bases, with 16 bases remaining between them. The CDR3 extends over 14 amino acids. Germline V CDR1 and CDR2: MNHNY, SVGAGI (reference sequence).

CDR3 DNA: TGTGCCAGCAGTGAACCGGACAGGGGCTACGAGCAGTACTTC. Amino acid sequence: CASSEPDRGYEQYF. V gene TRBV2 combines with J gene TRBJ2-5, with 9 bases fitting TRBD1. The J call could be wrong; TRBJ2-7 is a better fit for the DNA end. Germline CDR1 SNHLY, CDR2 FYNNEI. This CDR3 spans 14 amino acids.

This chain joins TRBV12-3 or TRBV12-4 and TRBJ2-6, with a possible D match to TRBD1 (5 bases). Deletions cut 2 bases from V and 2 bases from J, with 10 bases between. The CDR3 loop spans 16 amino acids. Here the CDR3 reads CASSLSLGAGANVLTF. CDR3 nucleotide sequence: TGTGCCAGCAGTTTAAGTTTAGGGGCTGGGGCCAACGTCCTGACTTTC.

This clonotype was picked up a small number of times. CDR3 nucleotides: TGCGCCAGCAGCTTGGGGGACAGGGTATCCGTCAATGAGCAGTTCTTC. Its protein is CASSLGDRVSVNEQFF. The chain carries TRBV5-1 and TRBJ2-1, with 9 positions matching TRBD1. The CDR3 sequence is 16 residues long. Germline CDR1 and CDR2: SGHRS and YFSETQ. The V segment lost 0 bases and the J segment 6 bases; nucleotides outside the gene matches: 7.

The table lists this clonotype with many counts. The chain has TRBV7-2 and TRBJ2-3; unclear D gene. Germline V gene lookup returns CDR1 SGHTA and CDR2 FQGNSA. Between the trimmed V and J ends, which lost 1 base and 6 bases, there was a span of 11 bases. This CDR3 is 14 amino acids long. For the CDR3, the DNA is TGTGCCAGCAGCTTAGGGGGATCAGCGGATACGCAGTATTTT. This translates into CASSLGGSADTQYF.

The rearrangement links TRBV9 to TRBJ2-5, with D perhaps matching TRBD2 (5 bases). The CDR3 extends over 14 amino acids. Per germline, CDR1 SGDLS and CDR2 YYNGEE. Between the trimmed V and J ends, which lost 6 bases and 1 base, there was a span of 13 bases. CDR3 coding DNA: TGTGCCAGCACAGGAGGCCCTCTCCAAGAGACCCAGTACTTC. Protein product: CASTGGPLQETQYF.

The rearrangement links TRBV6-5 to TRBJ2-7, with 10 bases matching TRBD2. The CDR3 loop spans 15 amino acids. The V gene end was trimmed by 5 bases and the J gene end by 2 bases; junction bases not matched to a gene: 6. Germline CDR1 reads MNHEY; CDR2 reads SVGAGI. The CDR3 region has the DNA TGTGCCAGCAGTAAAGCGGGGGGGGAAACCTACGAGCAGTACTTC. Its protein product is CASSKAGGETYEQYF.

This chain uses TRBV29-1 with TRBJ2-3; maybe TRBD2 (6 bases). Germline-derived CDR1 and CDR2 are SQVTM and ANQGSEA. The CDR3 is made up of 15 amino acids. Deletions cut 1 base from V and 2 bases from J, with 13 bases between. The CDR3 DNA sequence: TGCAGCGTTGAAGGGGGGGTCTTTAACACAGATACGCAGTATTTT. Its protein is CSVEGGVFNTDTQYF.

V is TRBV9 and J is TRBJ1-4; D is ambiguous. Germline V gene lookup returns CDR1 SGDLS and CDR2 YYNGEE. The CDR3 loop spans 15 amino acids. V lost 0 bases, J lost 3 bases, and 9 bases lay in between. CDR3 sequence reads: CASSVGASPNEKLFF. CDR3 coding DNA: TGTGCCAGCAGCGTAGGGGCCTCTCCTAATGAAAAACTGTTTTTT.

V usage is TRBV5-6 and J usage is TRBJ2-3; D unresolved. Trimming took 1 base from V and 4 from J, leaving 10 bases between them. Germline CDR1 is SGHDT and CDR2 is YYEEEE. This CDR3 has 14 amino acids. The CDR3 loop is CASSLKGTPDTQYF. The CDR3 nucleotides read TGTGCCAGCAGCTTGAAAGGTACCCCAGATACGCAGTATTTT.

The chain couples TRBV6-2 or TRBV6-3 to TRBJ2-3, with TRBD2 identical over 13 bases. Germline trimming cut 10 bases from V and 6 bases from J; bases unmatched to any gene: 7. Germline CDR1 MNHEY, CDR2 SVGEGT. The CDR3 extends over 14 amino acids. CDR3 residues: CATRLAGGPDTQYF. Written as DNA, the CDR3 is TGTGCCACCAGACTAGCGGGGGGCCCCGATACGCAGTATTTT.

This clonotype was recorded a few times. The CDR3 nucleotides read TGTGCCAGCAGCTTAGTCCGGACAGGTTTCTCTGGGGCCAACGTCCTGACTTTC. This sequence encodes CASSLVRTGFSGANVLTF. The V and J genes are TRBV11-2 and TRBJ2-6; TRBD1 agrees at 7 bases. The CDR3 has 18 residues. CDR1 is SGHAT, CDR2 FQNNGV, per germline. The J segment lost 0 bases and the V segment lost 1 base, leaving 6 bases of the junction unmatched.

The genes are TRBV2 and TRBJ1-6; D possibly corresponds to TRBD1 (6 bases). V lost 7 bases and J 7 bases, leaving 14 bases between the germline ends. This CDR3 has 14 amino acids. Germline CDR1 SNHLY, CDR2 FYNNEI. The CDR3 region is CASKHRENNSPLHF. Here the CDR3 DNA reads TGTGCCAGCAAACACAGGGAAAACAATTCACCCCTCCACTTT.

Only a few counts were recorded for this clonotype. CDR3 bases: TGCGCCAGCCGTCTTCCAGGGGGCGCGGGGACAGATACGCAGTATTTT. The encoded protein is CASRLPGGAGTDTQYF. The chain employs TRBV5-1 and TRBJ2-3; 8 bases fit TRBD1. The V gene's germline CDR1 is SGHRS and CDR2 YFSETQ. The CDR3 totals 16 residues. Losses at the gene ends were 7 bases for V and 3 bases for J; bases not matched to a gene: 13. Looking up the rest from reference TRBV5-1 and TRBJ2-3 gives the full variable domain: KAGVTQTPRYLIKTRGQQVTLSCSPISGHRSVSWYQQTPGQGLQFLFEYFSETQRNKGNFPGRFSGRQFSNSRSEMNVSTLELGDSALYLCASRLPGGAGTDTQYFGPGTRLTVL.

The chain links TRBV9 to TRBJ2-1; 10 nucleotides agree with TRBD1. The CDR3 contains 16 residues. Germline V gives CDR1 SGDLS, CDR2 YYNGEE. The trim removed 8 bases at V and 2 bases at J, leaving 10 bases unmatched. CDR3 in amino acids: CASSTTGQGAYNEQFF. In DNA form, the CDR3 reads TGTGCCAGTAGCACAACCGGACAGGGGGCCTACAATGAGCAGTTCTTC.